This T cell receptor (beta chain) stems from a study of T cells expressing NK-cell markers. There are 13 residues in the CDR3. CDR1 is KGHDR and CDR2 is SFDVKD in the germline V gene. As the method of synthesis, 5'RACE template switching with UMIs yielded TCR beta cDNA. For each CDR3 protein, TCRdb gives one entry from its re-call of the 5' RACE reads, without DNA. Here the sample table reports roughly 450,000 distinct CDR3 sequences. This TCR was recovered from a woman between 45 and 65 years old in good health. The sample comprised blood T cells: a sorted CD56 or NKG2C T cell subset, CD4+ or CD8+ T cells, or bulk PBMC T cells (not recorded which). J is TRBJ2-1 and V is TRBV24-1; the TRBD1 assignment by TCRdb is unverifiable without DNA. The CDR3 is CATSGQGANEQFF.